This entry features one T cell receptor beta chain sequence. What it binds is not known. The data were obtained in a study of T cell responses to AZD1222 COVID-19 vaccine. General study results and limits: Baseline seropositivity occurred in only a handful of AZD1222 recipients. Sampled repertoires all dated from after the peak T cell response. Spike-wide vaccine-associated CD4 TCRs dominated at 160-218 and 743-854. Within unmutated variant regions lay the reported targets of nearly half of spike-specific TCRs.

The table came from immunoSEQ multiplex PCR; TCRdb's copy has only in-frame clones and leaves some out. Here the sample spans 45,000 to 55,000 clones, approximately 79% being singletons. CDR1 and CDR2 (germline): LNHNV, YYDKDF (reference sequence). V dropped 3 bases and J dropped 5; count of bases not matched to a gene: 2. The CDR3 totals 14 residues. Sequencing was performed on peripheral blood, taken on day 0 of MenACWY control vaccination. The sequence came from an adult in good health. The rearrangement joins TRBV15 to TRBJ2-1; 9 bases agree with TRBD1. The DNA for the CDR3 is TGTGCCACCAGCAGGGGGACAGGGAACAATGAGCAGTTCTTC. This codes for CATSRGTGNNEQFF.